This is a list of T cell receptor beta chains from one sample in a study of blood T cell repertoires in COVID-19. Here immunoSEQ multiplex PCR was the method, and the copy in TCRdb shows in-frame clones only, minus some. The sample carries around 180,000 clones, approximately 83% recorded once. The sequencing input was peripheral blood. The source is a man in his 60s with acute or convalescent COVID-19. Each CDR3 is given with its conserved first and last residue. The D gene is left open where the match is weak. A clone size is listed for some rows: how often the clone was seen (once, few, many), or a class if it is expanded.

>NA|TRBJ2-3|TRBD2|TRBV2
TGTGCCAGCACTCGACTAGCGGGAGGGCCGAGCACAGATACGCAGTATTTT
CASTRLAGGPSTDTQYF
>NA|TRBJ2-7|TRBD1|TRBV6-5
TGTGCCAGCAGCCGGACAGGGGGCGTCTACGAGCAGTACTTC
CASSRTGGVYEQYF
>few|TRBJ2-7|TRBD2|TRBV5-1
TGCGCCAGCAGCCCTAACGGACAGCTAGCGGGAGGCTACGAGCAGTACTTC
CASSPNGQLAGGYEQYF
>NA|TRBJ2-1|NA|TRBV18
TGTGCCAGCTCACCAGGGGGCGCAAGGAATGAGCAGTTCTTC
CASSPGGARNEQFF
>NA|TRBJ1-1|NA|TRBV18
TGTGCCAGCTCACCAGGGGCCTTACCCATGAACACTGAAGCTTTCTTT
CASSPGALPMNTEAFF
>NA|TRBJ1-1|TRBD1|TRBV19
TGTGCCACCGCCGGGACAGAGAACACTGAAGCTTTCTTT
CATAGTENTEAFF
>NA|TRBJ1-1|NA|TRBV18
TGTGCCAGCTCACCTAACAGGGAGAACACTGAAGCTTTCTTT
CASSPNRENTEAFF
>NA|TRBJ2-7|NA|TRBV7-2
TGTGCCAGCAGCTTAAATGCAGGGGCCTCCTACGAGCAGTACTTC
CASSLNAGASYEQYF
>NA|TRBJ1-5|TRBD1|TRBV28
TGTGCCAGCAGTCCCAGAGGGGGCAGGGATCAGCCCCAGCATTTT
CASSPRGGRDQPQHF
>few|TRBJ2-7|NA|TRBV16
TGTGCCAGCAGCAATTGGAATCCGGGTGAGCAGTACTTC
CASSNWNPGEQYF
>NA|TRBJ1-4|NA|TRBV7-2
TGTGCCAGCAGCCAAAGGAGGGCAACTAATGAAAAACTGTTTTTT
CASSQRRATNEKLFF
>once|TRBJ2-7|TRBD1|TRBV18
TGTGCCAGCTCACTCCTTCAGGGGGCGCAGGTCGAGCAGTACTTC
CASSLLQGAQVEQYF
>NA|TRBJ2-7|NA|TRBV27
TGTGCCAGCAGTTTATCAGGGACTCTCTACGAGCAGTACTTC
CASSLSGTLYEQYF
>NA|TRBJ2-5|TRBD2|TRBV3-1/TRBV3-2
TGTGCCAGCAGCCCGACCGGGACTAGCGTCAGAGAGACCCAGTACTTC
CASSPTGTSVRETQYF
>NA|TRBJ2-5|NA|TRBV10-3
TGTGCCATCAGGGACAGTTCGCAAGAGACCCAGTACTTC
CAIRDSSQETQYF
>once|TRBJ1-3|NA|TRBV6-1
TGTGCCAGCAGTGAAGCGCTGGCATTCTCTGGAAACACCATATATTTT
CASSEALAFSGNTIYF
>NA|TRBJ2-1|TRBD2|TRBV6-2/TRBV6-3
TGTGCCAGCAGTTCCCACTTAGCGGGAGCCGGGGGTGAGCAGTTCTTC
CASSSHLAGAGGEQFF